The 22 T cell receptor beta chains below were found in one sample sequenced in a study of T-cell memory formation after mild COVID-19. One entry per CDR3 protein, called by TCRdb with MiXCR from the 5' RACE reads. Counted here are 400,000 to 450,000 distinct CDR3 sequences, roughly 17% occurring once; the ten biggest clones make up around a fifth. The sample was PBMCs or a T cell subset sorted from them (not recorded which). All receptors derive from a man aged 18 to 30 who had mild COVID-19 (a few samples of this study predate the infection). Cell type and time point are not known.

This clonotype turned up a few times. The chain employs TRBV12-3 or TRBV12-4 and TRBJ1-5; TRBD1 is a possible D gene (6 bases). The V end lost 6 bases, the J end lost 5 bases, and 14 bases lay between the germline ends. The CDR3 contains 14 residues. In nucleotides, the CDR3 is TGTGCCAGCAGCGGGGCGGGGGCGGATCAGCCCCAGCATTTT. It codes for CASSGAGADQPQHF.

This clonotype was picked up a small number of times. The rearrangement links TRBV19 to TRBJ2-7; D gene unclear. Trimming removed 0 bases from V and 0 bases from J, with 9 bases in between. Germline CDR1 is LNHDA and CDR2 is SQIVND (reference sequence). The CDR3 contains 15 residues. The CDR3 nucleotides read TGTGCCAGTAGTATAGATGTCCAGAGCTCCTACGAGCAGTACTTC. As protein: CASSIDVQSSYEQYF.

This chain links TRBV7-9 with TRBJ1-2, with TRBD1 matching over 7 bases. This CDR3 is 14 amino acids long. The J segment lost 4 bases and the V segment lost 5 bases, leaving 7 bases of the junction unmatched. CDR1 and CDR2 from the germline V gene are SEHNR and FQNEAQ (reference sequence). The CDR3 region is CASSPSTGVYGYTF. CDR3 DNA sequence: TGTGCCAGCAGCCCAAGTACAGGGGTCTATGGCTACACCTTC.

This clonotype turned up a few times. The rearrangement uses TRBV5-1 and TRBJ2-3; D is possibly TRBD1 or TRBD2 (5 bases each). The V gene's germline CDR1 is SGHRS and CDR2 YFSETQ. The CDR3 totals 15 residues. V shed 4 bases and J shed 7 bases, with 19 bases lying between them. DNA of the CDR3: TGCGCCAGCAGCACCGGGACGCCGGGCAGGAATACGCAGTATTTT. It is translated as CASSTGTPGRNTQYF. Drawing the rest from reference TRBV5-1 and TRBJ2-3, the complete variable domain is KAGVTQTPRYLIKTRGQQVTLSCSPISGHRSVSWYQQTPGQGLQFLFEYFSETQRNKGNFPGRFSGRQFSNSRSEMNVSTLELGDSALYLCASSTGTPGRNTQYFGPGTRLTVL.

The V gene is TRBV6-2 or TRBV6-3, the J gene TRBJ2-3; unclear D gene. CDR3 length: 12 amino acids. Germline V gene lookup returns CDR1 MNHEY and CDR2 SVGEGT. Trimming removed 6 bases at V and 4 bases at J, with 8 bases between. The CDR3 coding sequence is TGTGCCAGCAGCGCAGGAGCAGATACGCAGTATTTT. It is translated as CASSAGADTQYF.

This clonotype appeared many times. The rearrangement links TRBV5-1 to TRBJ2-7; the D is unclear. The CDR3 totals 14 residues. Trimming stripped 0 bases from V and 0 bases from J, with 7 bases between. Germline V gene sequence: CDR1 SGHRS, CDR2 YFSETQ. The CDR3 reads CASSLEGISYEQYF. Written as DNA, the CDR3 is TGCGCCAGCAGCTTGGAAGGGATCTCCTACGAGCAGTACTTC.

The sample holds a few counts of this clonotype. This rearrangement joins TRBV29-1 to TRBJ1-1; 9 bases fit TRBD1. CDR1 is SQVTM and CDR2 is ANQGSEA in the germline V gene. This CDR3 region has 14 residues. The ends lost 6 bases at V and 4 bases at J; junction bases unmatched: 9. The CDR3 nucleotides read TGCAGCGTGGTAAATCTGGGACAGGGCACTGAAGCTTTCTTT. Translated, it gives CSVVNLGQGTEAFF.

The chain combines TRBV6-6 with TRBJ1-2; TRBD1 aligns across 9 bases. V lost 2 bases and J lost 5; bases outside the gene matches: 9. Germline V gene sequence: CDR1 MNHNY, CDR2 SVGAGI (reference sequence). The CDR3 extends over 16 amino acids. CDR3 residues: CASSYMSRQGDYGYTF. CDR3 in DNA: TGTGCCAGCAGTTACATGTCCCGACAGGGGGATTATGGCTACACCTTC.

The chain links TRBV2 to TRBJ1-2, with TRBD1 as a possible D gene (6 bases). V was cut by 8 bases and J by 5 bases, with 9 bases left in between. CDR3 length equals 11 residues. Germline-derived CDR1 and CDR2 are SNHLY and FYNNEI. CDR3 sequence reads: CASGQTYGYTF. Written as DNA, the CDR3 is TGTGCCAGCGGACAGACTTATGGCTACACCTTC. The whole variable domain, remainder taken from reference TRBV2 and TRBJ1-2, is EPEVTQTPSHQVTQMGQEVILRCVPISNHLYFYWYRQILGQKVEFLVSFYNNEISEKSEIFDDQFSVERPDGSNFTLKIRSTKLEDSAMYFCASGQTYGYTFGSGTRLTVV.

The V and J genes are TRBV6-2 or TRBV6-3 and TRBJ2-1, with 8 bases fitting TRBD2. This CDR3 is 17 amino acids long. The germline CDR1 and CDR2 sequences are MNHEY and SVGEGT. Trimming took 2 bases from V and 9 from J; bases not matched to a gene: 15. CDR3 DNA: TGTGCCAGCAGTTACCCCCTGGGAGCGGGGGATGTGGGTGAGCAGTTCTTC. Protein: CASSYPLGAGDVGEQFF.

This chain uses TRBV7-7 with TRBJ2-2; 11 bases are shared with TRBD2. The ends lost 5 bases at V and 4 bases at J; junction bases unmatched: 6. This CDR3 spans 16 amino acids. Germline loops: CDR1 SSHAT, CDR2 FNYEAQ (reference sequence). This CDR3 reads CASSPLAGGFTGELFF. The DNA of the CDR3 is TGTGCCAGCAGCCCTCTAGCGGGGGGATTCACCGGGGAGCTGTTTTTT.

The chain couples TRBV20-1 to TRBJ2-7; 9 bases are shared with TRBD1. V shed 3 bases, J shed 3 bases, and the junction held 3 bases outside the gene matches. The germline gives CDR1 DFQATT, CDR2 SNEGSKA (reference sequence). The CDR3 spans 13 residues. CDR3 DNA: TGCAGTGCTAGGGACAGGGGTTACTACGAGCAGTACGTC. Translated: CSARDRGYYEQYV.

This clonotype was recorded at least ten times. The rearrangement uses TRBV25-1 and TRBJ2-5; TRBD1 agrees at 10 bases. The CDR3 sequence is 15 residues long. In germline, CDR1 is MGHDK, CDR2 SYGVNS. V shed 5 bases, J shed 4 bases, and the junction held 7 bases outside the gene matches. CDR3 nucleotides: TGTGCCAGCAGTCAGCCGACAGGGGGCGGAGAGACCCAGTACTTC. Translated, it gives CASSQPTGGGETQYF.

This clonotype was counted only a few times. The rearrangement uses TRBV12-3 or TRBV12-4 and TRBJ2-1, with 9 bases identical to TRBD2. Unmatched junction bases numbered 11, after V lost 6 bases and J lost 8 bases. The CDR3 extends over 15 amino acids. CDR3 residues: CASRALSGGWDEQFF. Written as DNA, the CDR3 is TGTGCCAGCAGAGCCCTAAGCGGGGGGTGGGATGAGCAGTTCTTC.

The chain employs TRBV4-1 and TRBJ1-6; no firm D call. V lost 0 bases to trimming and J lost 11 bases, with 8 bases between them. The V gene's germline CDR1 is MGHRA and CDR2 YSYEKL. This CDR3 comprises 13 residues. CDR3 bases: TGCGCCAGCAGCCAAGAAATGGTTGCACCCCTCCACTTT. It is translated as CASSQEMVAPLHF.

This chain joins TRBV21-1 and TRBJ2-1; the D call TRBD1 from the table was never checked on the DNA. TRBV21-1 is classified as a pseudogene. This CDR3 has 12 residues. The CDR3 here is CALGQVYNEQFF. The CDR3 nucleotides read TGTGCCCTGGGACAGGTGTACAATGAGCAGTTCTTC.

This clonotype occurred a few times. CDR3 protein: CAISEGPLSPGNTIYF. CDR3 nucleotides: TGTGCCATCAGTGAGGGCCCATTGAGCCCTGGAAACACCATATATTTT. The chain links TRBV10-3 to TRBJ1-3; no clear D gene. The germline V gene has CDR1 ENHRY and CDR2 SYGVKD. The V gene lost 2 bases and the J gene lost 2 bases, with 13 bases spanning the gap. The CDR3 runs 16 residues.

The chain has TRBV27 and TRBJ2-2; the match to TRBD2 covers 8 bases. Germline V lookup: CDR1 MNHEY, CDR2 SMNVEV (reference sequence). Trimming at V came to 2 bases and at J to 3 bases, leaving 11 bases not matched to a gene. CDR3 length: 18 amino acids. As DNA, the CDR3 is TGTGCCAGCAGTTTAGATCCCCCTCGCGGGGGGTACACCGGGGAGCTGTTTTTT. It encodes CASSLDPPRGGYTGELFF.

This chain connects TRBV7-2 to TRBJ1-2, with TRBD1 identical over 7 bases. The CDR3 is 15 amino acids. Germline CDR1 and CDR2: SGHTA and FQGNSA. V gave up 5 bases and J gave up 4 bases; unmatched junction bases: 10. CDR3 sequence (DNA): TGTGCCAGCAGCATGATGGGGACAGCGGTCTATGGCTACACCTTC. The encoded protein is CASSMMGTAVYGYTF.

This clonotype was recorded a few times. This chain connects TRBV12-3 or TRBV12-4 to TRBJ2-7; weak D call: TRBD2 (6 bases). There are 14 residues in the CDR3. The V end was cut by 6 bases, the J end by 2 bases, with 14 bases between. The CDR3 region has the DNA TGTGCCAGCAGGCCCGGGACTCTACCCTACGAGCAGTACTTC. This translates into CASRPGTLPYEQYF.

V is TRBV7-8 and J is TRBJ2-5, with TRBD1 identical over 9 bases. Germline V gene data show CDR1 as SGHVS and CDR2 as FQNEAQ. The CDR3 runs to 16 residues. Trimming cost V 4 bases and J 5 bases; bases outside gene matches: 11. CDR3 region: CASSSRDRDFLETQYF. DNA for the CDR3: TGTGCCAGCAGCTCTCGGGACAGGGACTTTCTCGAGACCCAGTACTTC.

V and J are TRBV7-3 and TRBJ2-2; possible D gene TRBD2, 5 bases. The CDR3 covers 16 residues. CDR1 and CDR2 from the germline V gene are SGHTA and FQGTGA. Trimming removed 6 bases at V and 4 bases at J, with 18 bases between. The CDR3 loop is CASSSESGYITGELFF. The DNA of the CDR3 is TGTGCCAGCAGTTCTGAGTCGGGGTATATCACCGGGGAGCTGTTTTTT.